Listed below are T cell receptor beta chains from one sample, sequenced in a study of cytomegalovirus exposure and HLA in healthy donors. The method was immunoSEQ multiplex PCR; TCRdb's version includes in-frame clones alone and lacks a portion of them. Here the sample spans around 140,000 clones, around 86% being singletons. Sequencing input: PBMCs. These receptors all stem from a woman aged 25 to 45 in good health and CMV-seronegative. CDR3s include the opening cysteine and the closing phenylalanine or tryptophan. The D gene is left open where the match is weak. The size field is filled for only some rows; it gives once, few, many or a size class.

V gene: TRBV7-2; D gene: -; clone size: -; J gene: TRBJ1-6; CDR3 protein: CASSSPGRAGYSPLHF; CDR3 DNA: TGTGCCAGCAGCTCCCCGGGGAGGGCTGGGTATTCACCCCTCCACTTT
V gene: TRBV2; D gene: TRBD1; clone size: once; J gene: TRBJ1-1; CDR3 protein: CASSEARQGNTEAFF; CDR3 DNA: TGTGCCAGCAGTGAAGCGCGACAGGGAAACACTGAAGCTTTCTTT
V gene: TRBV5-8; D gene: TRBD1; clone size: -; J gene: TRBJ2-7; CDR3 protein: CASKGPGQAFYEQYF; CDR3 DNA: TGTGCCAGCAAGGGTCCGGGACAGGCTTTCTACGAGCAGTACTTC
V gene: TRBV9; D gene: TRBD1; clone size: -; J gene: TRBJ2-3; CDR3 protein: CASSPTTGQGRRDTQYF; CDR3 DNA: TGTGCCAGCAGCCCCACGACCGGACAGGGACGACGTGATACGCAGTATTTT
V gene: TRBV7-2; D gene: -; clone size: -; J gene: TRBJ2-5; CDR3 protein: CASSTRGGAGTQYF; CDR3 DNA: TGTGCCAGCAGCACCAGGGGAGGGGCGGGGACCCAGTACTTC
V gene: TRBV19; D gene: -; clone size: -; J gene: TRBJ1-1; CDR3 protein: CASSTKRRVGYTEAFF; CDR3 DNA: TGTGCCAGTAGTACCAAAAGGCGGGTGGGGTACACTGAAGCTTTCTTT
V gene: TRBV11-2; D gene: TRBD2; clone size: -; J gene: TRBJ2-2; CDR3 protein: CASSPPEDSGRHGELFF; CDR3 DNA: TGTGCCAGCAGCCCCCCGGAGGATAGCGGGAGACACGGGGAGCTGTTTTTT
V gene: TRBV2; D gene: -; clone size: -; J gene: TRBJ2-7; CDR3 protein: CASSDSYSYEQYF; CDR3 DNA: TGTGCCAGCAGTGACAGTTACTCCTACGAGCAGTACTTC
V gene: TRBV9; D gene: -; clone size: -; J gene: TRBJ1-2; CDR3 protein: CASSVTGLNYGYTF; CDR3 DNA: TGTGCCAGCAGCGTTACAGGGCTCAACTATGGCTACACCTTC
V gene: TRBV5-1; D gene: -; clone size: -; J gene: TRBJ1-3; CDR3 protein: CASRGMPGNTIYF; CDR3 DNA: TGCGCCAGCCGAGGGATGCCTGGAAACACCATATATTTT
V gene: TRBV7-3; D gene: TRBD2; clone size: -; J gene: TRBJ2-3; CDR3 protein: CASSLGLAGGDTQYF; CDR3 DNA: TGTGCCAGCAGCTTAGGGCTAGCGGGGGGGGATACGCAGTATTTT
V gene: TRBV30; D gene: TRBD2; clone size: -; J gene: TRBJ2-5; CDR3 protein: CAWSGPTSGTGETQYF; CDR3 DNA: TGTGCCTGGAGTGGCCCGACTAGCGGGACGGGAGAGACCCAGTACTTC
V gene: TRBV4-2; D gene: TRBD2; clone size: -; J gene: TRBJ2-6; CDR3 protein: CASSQVLAGISGANVLTF; CDR3 DNA: TGTGCCAGCAGCCAAGTATTAGCGGGAATCTCTGGGGCCAACGTCCTGACTTTC
V gene: TRBV6-5; D gene: TRBD1; clone size: -; J gene: TRBJ1-6; CDR3 protein: CASSYLTGSNSPLHF; CDR3 DNA: TGTGCCAGCAGTTACCTGACAGGGTCGAATTCACCCCTCCACTTT
V gene: TRBV27; D gene: TRBD1; clone size: few; J gene: TRBJ1-5; CDR3 protein: CASSSGQGVLSQPQHF; CDR3 DNA: TGTGCCAGCAGTTCGGGACAGGGGGTTCTCAGTCAGCCCCAGCATTTT
V gene: TRBV19; D gene: TRBD1; clone size: -; J gene: TRBJ1-2; CDR3 protein: CASSFDRVNGYTF; CDR3 DNA: TGTGCCAGTAGTTTCGACAGGGTGAATGGCTACACCTTC
V gene: TRBV19; D gene: -; clone size: -; J gene: TRBJ1-2; CDR3 protein: CASSLGGIYGYTF; CDR3 DNA: TGTGCCAGTAGTTTGGGAGGCATCTATGGCTACACCTTC
V gene: TRBV7-2; D gene: -; clone size: -; J gene: TRBJ2-7; CDR3 protein: CASSQLYEQYF; CDR3 DNA: TGTGCCAGCAGCCAACTTTACGAGCAGTACTTC
V gene: TRBV6-5; D gene: TRBD2; clone size: -; J gene: TRBJ2-2; CDR3 protein: CASSYLGLKNTGELFF; CDR3 DNA: TGTGCCAGCAGTTACTTGGGACTAAAAAACACCGGGGAGCTGTTTTTT
V gene: TRBV7-8; D gene: -; clone size: -; J gene: TRBJ1-5; CDR3 protein: CASSLFPDTASNQPQHF; CDR3 DNA: TGTGCCAGCAGCTTATTTCCAGATACAGCTAGCAATCAGCCCCAGCATTTT